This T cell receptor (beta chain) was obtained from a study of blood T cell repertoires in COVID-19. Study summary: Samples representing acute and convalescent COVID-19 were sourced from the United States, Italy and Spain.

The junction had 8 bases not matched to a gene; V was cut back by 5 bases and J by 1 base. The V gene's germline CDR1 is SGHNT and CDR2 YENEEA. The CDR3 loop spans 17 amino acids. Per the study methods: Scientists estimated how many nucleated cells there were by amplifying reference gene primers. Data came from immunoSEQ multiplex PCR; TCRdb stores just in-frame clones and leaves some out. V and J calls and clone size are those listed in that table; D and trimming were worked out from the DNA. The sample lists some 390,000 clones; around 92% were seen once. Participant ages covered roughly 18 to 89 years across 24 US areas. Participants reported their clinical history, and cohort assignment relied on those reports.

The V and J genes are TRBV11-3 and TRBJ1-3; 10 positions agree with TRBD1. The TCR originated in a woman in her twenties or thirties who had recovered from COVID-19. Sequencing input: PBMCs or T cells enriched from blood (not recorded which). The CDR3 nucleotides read TGTGCCAGCAGCCCGGGACAGGGGATTGTTTCTGGAAACACCATATATTTT. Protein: CASSPGQGIVSGNTIYF.